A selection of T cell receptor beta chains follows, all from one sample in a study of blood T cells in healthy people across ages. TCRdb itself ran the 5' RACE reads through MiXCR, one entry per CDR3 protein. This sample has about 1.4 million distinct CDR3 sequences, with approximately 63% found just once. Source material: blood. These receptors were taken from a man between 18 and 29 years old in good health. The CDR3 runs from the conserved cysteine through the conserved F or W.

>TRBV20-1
CSASEGDRPQHF
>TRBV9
CASSVAGEDTQYF
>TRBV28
CASSFPQTGGVYEQYF
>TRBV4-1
CASSQDGVPRLVNEQFF
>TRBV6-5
CASSWGTGDDEQYF
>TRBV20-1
CSAAEGLLYEQYF
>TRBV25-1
CASSDFGGQTGGTEAFF
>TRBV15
CATSSGTLTGELFF
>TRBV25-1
CASSETMGQEYEQYF
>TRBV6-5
CASSYGGQGLYGYTF
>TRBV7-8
CASSLDGQGVGEQYF
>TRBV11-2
CASSFGGTSLDTQYF
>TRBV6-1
CASSEMTTANYGYTF
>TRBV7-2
CASSYGSFGDNEQFF
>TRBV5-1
CASSSPTGTVAYEQYF
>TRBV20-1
CSASLGTPRSYEQYF
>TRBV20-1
CSASGTANEKLFF
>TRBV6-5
CASSYGAGNYGNTF
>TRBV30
CAWSLPGGGQFF
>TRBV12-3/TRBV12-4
CASTQGNQPQHF
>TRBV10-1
CASSESSPDTQYF
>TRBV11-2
CASSLTLKNTGELFF
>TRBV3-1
CASSPRTGGRETQYF
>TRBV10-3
CAISEPAARNYGYTF